A single sample gave rise to the 30 T cell receptor beta chains below, sequenced in a study of monozygotic twins with inflammatory bowel disease. TCRdb re-called the 5' RACE reads and gives one entry per CDR3 protein, without DNA. Here the sample table reports 350,000 to 400,000 distinct CDR3 sequences. Sequencing used blood. The receptors originated from a human donor with ulcerative colitis or Crohn's disease, or a healthy co-twin of an affected twin (not recorded which).

The chain couples TRBV5-4 to TRBJ1-1. The germline V gene has CDR1 SGHNT and CDR2 YYREEE (reference sequence). The CDR3 has 11 amino acids. This chain's CDR3 is CASRGVTEAFF.

The rearrangement joins TRBV7-2 to TRBJ2-5; the D call from TCRdb, TRBD1, cannot be confirmed without DNA. The CDR3 is made up of 15 amino acids. The germline CDR1 and CDR2 sequences are SGHTA and FQGNSA. CDR3 region: CASSRRPGLGETQYF.

The V call is TRBV2, the J call TRBJ1-6; TCRdb selects TRBD1, and the lack of DNA leaves this call unchecked. The CDR3 has 15 residues. Per the germline V gene, CDR1 is SNHLY and CDR2 is FYNNEI. CDR3 sequence reads: CASSNLGQGQSPLHF.

The V and J genes are TRBV24-1 and TRBJ1-2. This CDR3 has 13 residues. Germline loops: CDR1 KGHDR, CDR2 SFDVKD. The CDR3 loop is CATSDPPGHGYTF.

The rearrangement joins TRBV27 to TRBJ2-4; without DNA, the TCRdb call of TRBD1 cannot be checked. Germline V gene sequence: CDR1 MNHEY, CDR2 SMNVEV (reference sequence). The CDR3 has 17 residues. This chain's CDR3 is CASSEWGSPRAKNIQYF.

This rearrangement joins TRBV6-5 to TRBJ1-4; the TRBD1 assignment by TCRdb is unverifiable without DNA. CDR1 and CDR2 from the germline V gene are MNHEY and SVGAGI. This CDR3 contains 14 residues. CDR3: CASSNRDTGEKLFF.

The V gene is TRBV20-1, the J gene TRBJ2-5. The CDR3 sequence is 14 residues long. The V gene's germline CDR1 is DFQATT and CDR2 SNEGSKA (reference sequence). The CDR3 here is CSARESTSAETQYF.

This chain connects TRBV7-8 to TRBJ2-7; checking the TCRdb D call of TRBD1 is not possible without DNA. The CDR3 length is 15 residues. The germline V gene has CDR1 SGHVS and CDR2 FQNEAQ. The CDR3 reads CASSAGDRVVHEQYF.

The chain is built from TRBV6-4 and TRBJ2-1; TCRdb returns TRBD2, unconfirmable since there is no DNA. The CDR3 covers 16 residues. CDR1 is MRHNA, CDR2 SNTAGT, per germline. The chain's CDR3 is CASSDRLAGGPHEQFF.

V is TRBV20-1 and J is TRBJ1-2; the D call from TCRdb, TRBD1, cannot be confirmed without DNA. The length of the CDR3 is 12 residues. Germline CDR1 DFQATT, CDR2 SNEGSKA (reference sequence). The chain's CDR3 is CSAPDTLSGYTF.

CDR3 in amino acids: CASSRGRDYSYEQYF. The chain is built from TRBV4-3 and TRBJ2-7; TCRdb selects TRBD2, and the lack of DNA leaves this call unchecked. Germline CDR1 and CDR2: LGHNA and YSLEER. This CDR3 comprises 15 residues.

V and J are TRBV18 and TRBJ2-5; checking the TCRdb D call of TRBD1 is not possible without DNA. The CDR3 runs 15 residues. Germline lookup yields CDR1 KGHSH and CDR2 LQKENI. This CDR3 is CASSPPMTGGETQYF.

This rearrangement joins TRBV7-2 to TRBJ2-1; checking the TCRdb D call of TRBD2 is not possible without DNA. Germline CDR1 is SGHTA and CDR2 is FQGNSA. This CDR3 has 17 residues. CDR3 loop: CASSTGLAGTTIDEQFF. The complete variable domain, with remaining parts taken from reference TRBV7-2 and TRBJ2-1, reads GAGVSQSPSNKVTEKGKDVELRCDPISGHTALYWYRQSLGQGLEFLIYFQGNSAPDKSGLPSDRFSAERTGGSVSTLTIQRTQQEDSAVYLCASSTGLAGTTIDEQFFGPGTRLTVL.

J is TRBJ2-1 and V is TRBV2; TCRdb reports TRBD2, a call that lacks DNA to check it against. The germline V gene encodes CDR1 SNHLY and CDR2 FYNNEI. The CDR3 contains 14 residues. CDR3 sequence reads: CAILTSGGINEQFF. The full variable domain, rest sourced from reference TRBV2 and TRBJ2-1, is EPEVTQTPSHQVTQMGQEVILRCVPISNHLYFYWYRQILGQKVEFLVSFYNNEISEKSEIFDDQFSVERPDGSNFTLKIRSTKLEDSAMYFCAILTSGGINEQFFGPGTRLTVL.

V usage is TRBV4-1 and J usage is TRBJ1-3; the D call of TRBD1 rests on TCRdb alone, since no DNA is present to check it. This CDR3 is 17 amino acids long. Germline CDR1 and CDR2: MGHRA and YSYEKL. This CDR3 reads CASSQENQDRGHNTIYF.

The chain employs TRBV20-1 and TRBJ2-1. From germline, CDR1 is DFQATT and CDR2 SNEGSKA (reference sequence). This CDR3 has 17 amino acids. The CDR3 sequence is CSAREMTSGDAYNEQFF.

The chain couples TRBV10-3 to TRBJ2-1; TCRdb's D call of TRBD1 is untestable without DNA. Germline V gene sequence: CDR1 ENHRY, CDR2 SYGVKD. This CDR3 spans 15 amino acids. The CDR3 loop reads CAISPDRADYNEQFF.

The chain is built from TRBV24-1 and TRBJ2-7; TCRdb indicates TRBD1, and absent DNA this call remains unverified. This CDR3 has 13 amino acids. Per the germline V gene, CDR1 is KGHDR and CDR2 is SFDVKD. CDR3 sequence reads: CATSDVGTAEQYF.

V usage is TRBV24-1 and J usage is TRBJ2-7; TCRdb designates TRBD1, a call that cannot be tested without DNA. The CDR3 is 14 amino acids. CDR1 is KGHDR and CDR2 is SFDVKD in the germline V gene. Here the CDR3 reads CATSDPGGSDEQYF.

The gene calls are TRBV5-1 and TRBJ2-1; lacking DNA, the TRBD1 call made by TCRdb goes unchecked. The CDR3 extends over 19 amino acids. Per the germline V gene, CDR1 is SGHRS and CDR2 is YFSETQ. The CDR3 loop is CASSLAVQGGVVVANEQFF.

The chain is built from TRBV19 and TRBJ2-1; TCRdb indicates TRBD1, and absent DNA this call remains unverified. Germline CDR1 is LNHDA and CDR2 is SQIVND (reference sequence). The CDR3 is made up of 15 amino acids. CDR3: CASSRGEVSYNEQFF.

This chain links TRBV6-2 or TRBV6-3 with TRBJ2-7. CDR3 length equals 14 residues. Germline V lookup: CDR1 MNHEY, CDR2 SVGEGT. CDR3: CASSYSPDSYEQYF.

CDR3: CASSPTSGTTDTQYF. The V gene is TRBV3-1, the J gene TRBJ2-3; lacking DNA, the TRBD2 call made by TCRdb goes unchecked. CDR1 and CDR2 from the germline V gene are LGHDT and YNNKEL (reference sequence). This CDR3 comprises 15 residues.

The chain uses TRBV7-3 and TRBJ1-1; TCRdb picks TRBD1, but there is no DNA to check that call. The CDR3 consists of 16 residues. The germline V gene has CDR1 SGHTA and CDR2 FQGTGA. Here the CDR3 reads CASSLMPATGNTEAFF.

The V call is TRBV7-2, the J call TRBJ2-5; the TCRdb call, TRBD2, lacks DNA for checking. The CDR3 runs 16 residues. CDR1 and CDR2 (germline): SGHTA, FQGNSA. CDR3 sequence: CASSPGLALIRETQYF.

The chain combines TRBV7-8 with TRBJ2-5; TCRdb names TRBD1, which stays unverified in the absence of DNA. Germline-derived CDR1 and CDR2 are SGHVS and FQNEAQ. The CDR3 has 17 amino acids. The CDR3 sequence: CASSFFMIGRGTETQYF.

The chain employs TRBV5-4 and TRBJ2-6. The CDR3 loop spans 15 amino acids. Germline-derived CDR1 and CDR2 are SGHNT and YYREEE (reference sequence). CDR3 loop: CASSQRLSGANVLTF.

The CDR3 is CASSLGIQGLDSPLHF. The chain has TRBV5-1 and TRBJ1-6; with no DNA, the TCRdb D assignment of TRBD1 cannot be verified. The CDR3 is 16 residues long. Germline values: CDR1 SGHRS, CDR2 YFSETQ.

This chain uses TRBV12-3 or TRBV12-4 with TRBJ2-3; the TCRdb call, TRBD1, lacks DNA for checking. This CDR3 spans 18 amino acids. The CDR3 spells CASTPTLFGGGVTDTQYF.

J is TRBJ2-1 and V is TRBV12-3 or TRBV12-4. The CDR3 is 11 amino acids. CDR3 sequence reads: CASSFAFEQFF.